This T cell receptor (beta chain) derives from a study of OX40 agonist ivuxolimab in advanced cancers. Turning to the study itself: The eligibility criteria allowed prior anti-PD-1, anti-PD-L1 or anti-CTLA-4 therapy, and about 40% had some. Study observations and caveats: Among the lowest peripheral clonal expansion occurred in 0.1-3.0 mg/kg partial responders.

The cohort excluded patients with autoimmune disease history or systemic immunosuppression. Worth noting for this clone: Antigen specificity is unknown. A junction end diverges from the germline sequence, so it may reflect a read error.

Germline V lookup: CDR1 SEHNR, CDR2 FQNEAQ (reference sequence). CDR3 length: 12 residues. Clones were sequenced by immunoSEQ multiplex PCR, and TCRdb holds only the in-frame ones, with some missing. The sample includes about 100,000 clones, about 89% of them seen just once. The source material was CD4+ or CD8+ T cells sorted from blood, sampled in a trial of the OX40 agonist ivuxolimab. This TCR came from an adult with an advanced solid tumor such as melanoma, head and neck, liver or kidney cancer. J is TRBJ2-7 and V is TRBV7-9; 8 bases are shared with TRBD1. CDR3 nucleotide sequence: TGTGCCAGCAGCTTAGTTTCGGGACAGGCTGTCTTC. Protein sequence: CASSLVSGQAVF.